The 20 T cell receptor beta chains presented below share a single source sample, sequenced in a study of T cells after yellow fever vaccination. TCRdb ran MiXCR on the 5' RACE reads and lists one entry per CDR3 protein. The table has 620,000 or so distinct CDR3 sequences, more than 9% seen once. The sample in question was PBMCs, obtained on the day of the yellow fever booster vaccination. Receptor source: a man aged 30-40 years who received the YFV17D yellow fever vaccine.

This clonotype was seen more than once but under ten times. The chain has TRBV6-1 and TRBJ1-6; D gene uncertain. CDR1 is MNHNS, CDR2 SASEGT, per germline. Trimming took off 4 bases at V and 0 bases at J, with 13 bases between the two ends. There are 17 residues in the CDR3. The CDR3 is CASSAYGFSSYNSPLHF. The CDR3 bases are TGTGCCAGCAGTGCTTACGGCTTCAGCTCCTATAATTCACCCCTCCACTTT.

The sample holds a few counts of this clonotype. This chain joins TRBV20-1 and TRBJ2-3, with D unresolved. Trimming shortened V by 2 bases and J by 6 bases, and 12 bases separated the two germline ends. This CDR3 is 13 amino acids long. Germline values: CDR1 DFQATT, CDR2 SNEGSKA (reference sequence). The DNA of the CDR3 is TGCAGTGCTAGACCCCCATCGTGGGATACGCAGTATTTT. Translating it yields CSARPPSWDTQYF.

This clonotype showed up just a few times. The chain uses TRBV2 and TRBJ2-7; D is ambiguous. Per germline, CDR1 SNHLY and CDR2 FYNNEI. Trimming took off 7 bases at V and 6 bases at J, with 10 bases between the two ends. This CDR3 is 11 amino acids long. CDR3 in amino acids: CASTDWIEQYF. DNA of the CDR3: TGTGCCAGCACAGACTGGATCGAGCAGTACTTC.

The chain combines TRBV9 with TRBJ1-1; the D gene is possibly TRBD1 (5 bases). Trimming removed 2 bases at V and 0 bases at J, with 8 bases between. Looked up from germline, CDR1 is SGDLS and CDR2 is YYNGEE. CDR3 length: 14 amino acids. The CDR3 reads CASSVDSMNTEAFF. For the CDR3, the DNA is TGTGCCAGCAGCGTTGACAGCATGAACACTGAAGCTTTCTTT.

The J gene is TRBJ2-1, the V gene TRBV7-9; D is undetermined. The germline V gene encodes CDR1 SEHNR and CDR2 FQNEAQ (reference sequence). The CDR3 extends over 14 amino acids. V lost 4 bases and J lost 6, with 13 bases in between. This CDR3 reads CASSSGPPGNEQFF. As DNA, the CDR3 is TGTGCCAGCAGCTCCGGCCCCCCCGGCAATGAGCAGTTCTTC.

The chain uses TRBV20-1 and TRBJ1-5, with 8 bases matching TRBD1. Germline loops: CDR1 DFQATT, CDR2 SNEGSKA (reference sequence). With V trimmed by 6 bases and J by 6 bases, 7 bases remained unmatched. The CDR3 runs to 13 residues. CDR3 loop: CSAETGGGQPQHF. CDR3 coding DNA: TGCAGTGCCGAAACAGGGGGGGGTCAGCCCCAGCATTTT.

Here the CDR3 DNA reads TGTGCCAGCAGCCAAGATCAAGGGGGTTTATTGAATGAGCAGTTCTTC. It yields the protein CASSQDQGGLLNEQFF. The rearrangement links TRBV4-2 to TRBJ2-1; D might be TRBD1 (6 bases). The germline V gene encodes CDR1 LGHNA and CDR2 YNFKEQ. The CDR3 has 16 amino acids. Trimming left V 0 bases short and J 7 bases short, with 16 bases between.

The rearrangement links TRBV5-1 to TRBJ2-3; D unresolved. The CDR3 totals 14 residues. Germline CDR1 is SGHRS and CDR2 is YFSETQ. With 4 bases removed from V and 6 bases from J, the gap between germline ends came to 15 bases. The CDR3 coding sequence is TGCGCCAGCAGCCTATATTCCCCGGCGGATACGCAGTATTTT. Translating it yields CASSLYSPADTQYF.

The chain has TRBV12-3 or TRBV12-4 and TRBJ1-2; 10 nucleotides line up with TRBD1. Trimming cost V 3 bases and J 5 bases; bases outside gene matches: 12. This CDR3 contains 17 residues. CDR3 sequence reads: CASSFKWGQGLEYGYTF. The CDR3, as DNA: TGTGCCAGCAGTTTTAAATGGGGACAGGGGTTGGAGTATGGCTACACCTTC.

The table lists this clonotype with a few counts. The chain recombines TRBV28 with TRBJ2-1; 8 positions agree with TRBD2. V was clipped by 3 bases and J by 9 bases; unmatched bases: 16. Germline V lookup: CDR1 MDHEN, CDR2 SYDVKM. CDR3 length equals 17 residues. The CDR3 DNA is TGTGCCAGCAGTTTGCCTACTAGCGGATGGGACGAGGGTGAGCAGTTCTTC. Translating gives CASSLPTSGWDEGEQFF.

This clonotype appeared a few times. This chain links TRBV20-1 with TRBJ1-2; D is ambiguous. The CDR3 contains 14 residues. Trimming cost V 5 bases and J 2 bases, with 15 bases left between them. CDR1 and CDR2 (germline): DFQATT, SNEGSKA (reference sequence). In DNA form, the CDR3 reads TGCAGTGCTGGCCCCGGGCCCCTGAACTATGGCTACACCTTC. This gives the protein CSAGPGPLNYGYTF.

The chain links TRBV7-9 to TRBJ2-6; 7 bases line up with TRBD1. Germline-derived CDR1 and CDR2 are SEHNR and FQNEAQ (reference sequence). CDR3 size: 16 residues. The trim removed 5 bases at V and 1 base at J, leaving 5 bases unmatched. For the CDR3, the DNA is TGTGCCAGCAGCCTTACAGGGGCTTCTGGGGCCAACGTCCTGACTTTC. This translates into CASSLTGASGANVLTF.

CDR3 nucleotides: TGCGCCAGCAGCTTATCGGAGCCTAGCACAGATACGCAGTATTTT. Translated: CASSLSEPSTDTQYF. The rearrangement joins TRBV5-1 to TRBJ2-3; no firm D call. Germline CDR1 SGHRS, CDR2 YFSETQ. This CDR3 is 15 amino acids long. V was shortened by 2 bases and J by 0 bases, with 10 bases between the two germline ends.

The chain employs TRBV9 and TRBJ2-7; TRBD2 matches at 8 bases. The CDR3 is 15 amino acids. V was pared by 5 bases and J by 1 base, with 8 bases of the junction left unmatched. Germline V gives CDR1 SGDLS, CDR2 YYNGEE. CDR3: CASSVSGSVSYEQYF. DNA for the CDR3: TGTGCCAGCAGTGTAAGCGGGAGCGTTTCCTACGAGCAGTACTTC.

This clonotype was observed a few times. This chain uses TRBV4-3 with TRBJ2-2, with D perhaps matching TRBD2 (5 bases). The CDR3 is 16 amino acids. Trimming pared 0 bases from V and 4 bases from J, leaving 12 bases between. Germline V gene lookup returns CDR1 LGHNA and CDR2 YSLEER. The CDR3 spells CASSQDLRVPTGELFF. CDR3 DNA: TGCGCCAGCAGCCAAGACTTGCGGGTACCCACCGGGGAGCTGTTTTTT.

The gene calls are TRBV30 and TRBJ1-4; D unclear. The CDR3 is 11 residues long. V lost 0 bases and J 8 bases, leaving 4 bases between the germline ends. Germline V CDR1 and CDR2: GTSNPN, SVGIG (reference sequence). CDR3 protein: CAWSVREKLFF. For the CDR3, the DNA is TGTGCCTGGAGTGTCAGAGAAAAACTGTTTTTT.

This clonotype was detected only a few times. V and J are TRBV5-8 and TRBJ2-4, with 7 bases lining up with TRBD1. Germline values: CDR1 SGHTS, CDR2 YDEGEE. The V and J ends lost 2 bases and 4 bases, in that order; junction bases with no gene match: 6. This CDR3 is built from 15 residues. CDR3 in amino acids: CASSLGTTGKNIQYF. CDR3 nucleotides: TGTGCCAGCAGCTTAGGAACGACAGGGAAAAACATTCAGTACTTC. Complete variable domain (other parts from reference TRBV5-8 and TRBJ2-4): EAGVTQSPTHLIKTRGQQATLRCSPISGHTSVYWYQQALGLGLQFLLWYDEGEERNRGNFPPRFSGRQFPNYSSELNVNALELEDSALYLCASSLGTTGKNIQYFGAGTRLSVL.

The chain has TRBV27 and TRBJ2-7; D uncertain. The CDR3 extends over 14 amino acids. The V end was cut by 0 bases, the J end by 3 bases, with 9 bases between. The V gene's germline CDR1 is MNHEY and CDR2 SMNVEV (reference sequence). This CDR3 is CASSLSPHIYEQYF. The CDR3 nucleotides are TGTGCCAGCAGTTTATCGCCCCATATCTACGAGCAGTACTTC.

The chain carries TRBV15 and TRBJ1-5; TRBD1 matches 9 bases. The CDR3 totals 15 residues. The trim removed 0 bases at V and 8 bases at J, leaving 5 bases unmatched. Germline V gene lookup returns CDR1 LNHNV and CDR2 YYDKDF (reference sequence). The CDR3 bases are TGTGCCACCAGCAGAGATTCAGGGGACAGGGAGCCCCAGCATTTT. Protein: CATSRDSGDREPQHF. Supplemented by reference TRBV15 and TRBJ1-5, the full variable domain reads DAMVIQNPRYQVTQFGKPVTLSCSQTLNHNVMYWYQQKSSQAPKLLFHYYDKDFNNEADTPDNFQSRRPNTSFCFLDIRSPGLGDTAMYLCATSRDSGDREPQHFGDGTRLSIL.

The V call is TRBV20-1, the J call TRBJ2-7, with a weak D call TRBD1 (5 bases). The germline CDR1 and CDR2 sequences are DFQATT and SNEGSKA (reference sequence). V was shortened by 0 bases and J by 4 bases, with 13 bases between the two germline ends. CDR3 length: 14 residues. CDR3 nucleotide sequence: TGCAGTGCTAGAGATACCCCTAGGGGTTACGAGCAGTACTTC. Its translation: CSARDTPRGYEQYF.